The 15 T cell receptor beta chains listed next were all sequenced from one sample in a study of T cell responses to AZD1222 COVID-19 vaccine. Produced via immunoSEQ multiplex PCR; TCRdb's table is partial and in-frame only. The sample has 110,000 to 150,000 clones, about 90% seen once. The specimen was peripheral blood, collected on day 0 of AZD1222 vaccination. The receptors originated from an adult in good health.

This sequence joins TRBV7-8 and TRBJ2-1; a weak D match, TRBD2 (6 bases). Deletions cut 1 base from V and 9 bases from J, with 16 bases between. The CDR3 extends over 15 amino acids. CDR1 and CDR2 (germline): SGHVS, FQNEAQ. DNA of the CDR3: TGTGCCAGCAGCTTAGAGCCCACCCTCGGGGGTGAGCAGTTCTTC. It yields the protein CASSLEPTLGGEQFF. The entire variable domain, with the rest obtained from reference TRBV7-8 and TRBJ2-1, is as follows: GAGVSQSPRYKVAKRGQDVALRCDPISGHVSLFWYQQALGQGPEFLTYFQNEAQLDKSGLPSDRFFAERPEGSVSTLKIQRTQQEDSAVYLCASSLEPTLGGEQFFGPGTRLTVL.

The J gene is TRBJ2-4, the V gene TRBV19; the D gene is possibly TRBD1 (5 bases). Between the trimmed V and J ends, which lost 5 bases and 8 bases, there was a span of 13 bases. The CDR3 extends over 13 amino acids. In germline, CDR1 is LNHDA, CDR2 SQIVND (reference sequence). The CDR3 here is CASSDQQGDIQYF. The CDR3, as DNA: TGTGCCAGTAGTGATCAGCAGGGCGACATTCAGTACTTC.

This chain connects TRBV7-8 to TRBJ1-5; D remains unclear. Germline V CDR1 and CDR2: SGHVS, FQNEAQ. With 5 bases removed from V and 1 base from J, the gap between germline ends came to 18 bases. The CDR3 runs 17 residues. CDR3 DNA sequence: TGTGCCAGCAGCCTCCGTGGAGGAAAGAAGAGCAATCAGCCCCAGCATTTT. It yields the protein CASSLRGGKKSNQPQHF.

The chain links TRBV16 to TRBJ2-6; 10 bases are shared with TRBD2. Germline V gives CDR1 KGHSY, CDR2 FQNENV. The CDR3 extends over 21 amino acids. V was pared by 2 bases and J by 2 bases, with 15 bases of the junction left unmatched. The CDR3: CASSQQLAGRPSQAGANVLTF. CDR3 nucleotide sequence: TGTGCCAGCAGCCAACAACTAGCGGGAAGACCCAGCCAAGCTGGGGCCAACGTCCTGACTTTC.

The chain joins TRBV9 to TRBJ1-2, with D possibly matching TRBD1 (5 bases). V was clipped by 0 bases and J by 7 bases, with 22 bases between them. The CDR3 consists of 17 residues. Germline CDR1 SGDLS, CDR2 YYNGEE. CDR3 amino acids: CASSVALDRQGWSGYTF. DNA of the CDR3: TGTGCCAGCAGCGTAGCCCTCGACCGGCAGGGATGGTCTGGCTACACCTTC.

The chain carries TRBV5-6 and TRBJ2-1, with TRBD1 matching 10 bases. Germline V gene sequence: CDR1 SGHDT, CDR2 YYEEEE. Trimming cost V 4 bases and J 2 bases; bases outside gene matches: 12. This CDR3 is 18 amino acids long. CDR3 bases: TGTGCCAGCAGCGCACAAACGGGACAGGGGTATGCCTACAATGAGCAGTTCTTC. This translates into CASSAQTGQGYAYNEQFF.

The genes are TRBV4-3 and TRBJ2-7; TRBD1 matches at 8 bases. V shed 0 bases and J 6 bases; nucleotides not matched to a gene: 7. This CDR3 is 15 amino acids long. CDR1 and CDR2 (germline): LGHNA, YSLEER. The CDR3 nucleotides are TGCGCCAGCAGCCAAGACCGACAGGGGAGGTTCGAGCAGTACTTC. Protein sequence: CASSQDRQGRFEQYF.

The chain carries TRBV3-1 (or the pseudogene TRBV3-2) and TRBJ2-2; no firm D call. Trimming pared 0 bases from V and 7 bases from J, leaving 33 bases between. The CDR3 extends over 22 amino acids. CDR1 LGHDT and CDR2 YNNKEL come from the germline V gene (reference sequence). The CDR3 DNA reads TGTGCCAGCAGCCAAGATCTTGTAGTTCGGGCCCGTAGTTCAGAATACGGCGGGGAGCTGTTTTTT. This codes for CASSQDLVVRARSSEYGGELFF.

The chain couples TRBV5-5 to TRBJ1-5; 9 bases map to TRBD1. V shed 0 bases and J 7 bases; nucleotides not matched to a gene: 2. Germline V gene lookup returns CDR1 SGHKS and CDR2 YYEKEE (reference sequence). The CDR3 spans 14 residues. The CDR3: CASSLEDRGQPQHF. The CDR3 DNA follows: TGTGCCAGCAGCTTGGAGGACAGGGGCCAGCCCCAGCATTTT.

The rearrangement links TRBV4-3 to TRBJ1-5; a possible D gene is TRBD1 (6 bases). The CDR3 sequence is 14 residues long. Germline V gives CDR1 LGHNA, CDR2 YSLEER. V gave up 0 bases and J gave up 6 bases, with 9 bases separating them. Here the CDR3 reads CASSQDRGGQPQHF. CDR3 nucleotide sequence: TGCGCCAGCAGCCAAGACAGGGGAGGTCAGCCCCAGCATTTT.

This chain joins TRBV7-9 and TRBJ2-1, with 7 bases fitting TRBD2. V gave up 3 bases and J gave up 6 bases; unmatched junction bases: 5. There are 14 residues in the CDR3. Per the germline V gene, CDR1 is SEHNR and CDR2 is FQNEAQ (reference sequence). CDR3 residues: CASSLGGRSNEQFF. The CDR3 coding sequence is TGTGCCAGCAGCTTGGGAGGGAGGAGCAATGAGCAGTTCTTC.

With regard to this clone: At one end, the junction sequence differs from germline, possibly due to a read error. This chain uses TRBV10-2 with TRBJ2-7; D not resolved. The CDR3 sequence is 12 residues long. Per the germline V gene, CDR1 is WSHSY and CDR2 is SAAADI. The CDR3 reads CASSERSHEQYF. CDR3 sequence (DNA): TGCGCCAGCAGTGAACGCTCCCACGAGCAGTACTTC.

This clone was detected once. The V call is TRBV6-5, the J call TRBJ2-1, with D tentatively TRBD1 or TRBD2 (6 bases each). V was clipped by 0 bases and J by 7 bases, with 13 bases between them. Germline assignment: CDR1 MNHEY and CDR2 SVGAGI. The CDR3 is 15 amino acids. As DNA, the CDR3 is TGTGCCAGCAGTTACTCCACAGGGAGCGGGAATGAGCAGTTCTTC. Protein product: CASSYSTGSGNEQFF.

The chain joins TRBV11-3 to TRBJ2-2; the D gene is possibly TRBD2 (6 bases). V shed 4 bases and J shed 5 bases, with 11 bases lying between them. Germline CDR1 and CDR2: SGHNT and YENEEA. The CDR3 loop spans 14 amino acids. CDR3 in DNA: TGTGCCAGCAGCTGGGGTCGGGGGACCGGGGAGCTGTTTTTT. Encoded protein: CASSWGRGTGELFF.

The chain has TRBV7-9 and TRBJ2-2, with no clear D. Trimming took off 4 bases at V and 1 base at J, with 4 bases between the two ends. This CDR3 comprises 13 residues. Germline V gene lookup returns CDR1 SEHNR and CDR2 FQNEAQ (reference sequence). CDR3 nucleotide sequence: TGTGCCAGCAGCTCTATGAACACCGGGGAGCTGTTTTTT. This codes for CASSSMNTGELFF.